The T cell receptor (beta chain) described here comes from a study of regulatory T cells in long-lasting Graves disease. The overall study: Positive TSH receptor antibodies alongside over 5 years of antithyroid drugs were what marked Graves' disease as persistent.

CDR3 regions were amplified by Arm-PCR using iRepertoire HTBI primers to build TCR beta libraries. MiXCR, run by TCRdb on the multiplex PCR reads, gives a single entry per CDR3 protein. Of under 500,000 distinct CDR3 sequences listed, 20% are singletons. V was trimmed by 6 bases and J by 1 base, leaving 10 bases between them. The CDR3 has 14 amino acids. Germline V CDR1 and CDR2: MNHEY, SVGEGT. Time point specified: persistent/refractory GD, antithyroid drugs over 5 years with positive TRAb. PBMC-derived RNA was used for the TCR library. Source: peripheral blood mononuclear cells (PBMCs), taken when the disease was refractory, from a patient treated with antithyroid drugs. The gene calls are TRBV6-2 or TRBV6-3 and TRBJ1-3; D is unclear. This clonotype originated in a female donor with Graves disease. CDR3 amino acids: CASRRPGSGNTIYF. CDR3 DNA sequence: TGTGCCAGCAGACGCCCCGGTTCTGGAAACACCATATATTTT.